These 25 T cell receptor beta chains originate from one sample sequenced in a study of shared clonotypes between healthy human individuals. Using immunoSEQ multiplex PCR, the repertoire was profiled, and TCRdb retains in-frame clones only, with some absent. Among hundreds of thousands of clones listed, 90% to 95% were seen once. Only CD45RO-negative cells positively selected for CCR7 counted as naive CD8 cells, so terminally differentiated effector memory CD45RA+ cells were excluded. Sequenced material: naive CD8+ T cells sorted from blood. These receptors came from a woman between 25 and 40 years old in good health.

A few counts support this clone. The V and J genes are TRBV7-9 and TRBJ2-7; 7 bases line up with TRBD1. The V and J ends lost 5 bases and 6 bases, in that order; junction bases with no gene match: 4. Germline CDR1 is SEHNR and CDR2 is FQNEAQ (reference sequence). There are 12 residues in the CDR3. CDR3 sequence (DNA): TGTGCCAGCAGCCCAACAGGGGCCGAGCAGTACTTC. This sequence encodes CASSPTGAEQYF.

The V gene is TRBV4-1, the J gene TRBJ2-1; 8 nucleotides match TRBD2. This CDR3 has 14 amino acids. CDR1 and CDR2 (germline): MGHRA, YSYEKL. V lost 10 bases and J lost 8; bases outside the gene matches: 13. The CDR3 loop reads CATKRTSFGDEQFF. The DNA for the CDR3 is TGCGCCACCAAAAGGACTAGCTTCGGCGATGAGCAGTTCTTC.

In the case of this clone: Other DNA sequences in this specimen translate into the identical CDR3. This chain joins TRBV27 and TRBJ2-7, with D possibly being TRBD2 (5 bases). Germline V CDR1 and CDR2: MNHEY, SMNVEV (reference sequence). Trimming cost V 5 bases and J 4 bases, with 9 bases left between them. This CDR3 region has 12 residues. In DNA, the CDR3 is TGTGCCAGCAGTCACCCGGGGTACGAGCAGTACTTC. This codes for CASSHPGYEQYF.

The chain employs TRBV9 and TRBJ2-7, with TRBD2 identical over 8 bases. This CDR3 is built from 15 residues. The germline CDR1 and CDR2 sequences are SGDLS and YYNGEE. V lost 3 bases to trimming and J lost 2 bases; unmatched junction nucleotides: 7. The CDR3 region is CASSAEAGVAYEQYF. Written as DNA, the CDR3 is TGTGCCAGCAGCGCAGAAGCGGGAGTGGCCTACGAGCAGTACTTC.

With respect to this clone: At one boundary the junction diverges from the germline segment, which might be a read error. The chain uses TRBV5-1 and TRBJ2-2; 12 bases are shared with TRBD2. The CDR3 loop spans 16 amino acids. CDR1 is SGHRS and CDR2 is YFSETQ in the germline V gene. The DNA for the CDR3 is TGCGCCAGCAGCTACCGGACTAGCGGGAACCCCGGGGAGCTGTTTTTT. This codes for CASSYRTSGNPGELFF.

This chain connects TRBV28 to TRBJ2-5; 12 positions agree with TRBD2. Germline V gene lookup returns CDR1 MDHEN and CDR2 SYDVKM. V was pared by 7 bases and J by 5 bases, with 11 bases of the junction left unmatched. The CDR3 extends over 16 amino acids. The CDR3 is CASITTTSGSSETQYF. CDR3 sequence (DNA): TGTGCCAGCATAACTACGACTAGCGGGAGCTCGGAGACCCAGTACTTC.

The V call is TRBV28, the J call TRBJ2-3; 9 nucleotides line up with TRBD1. Losses at the gene ends were 6 bases for V and 4 bases for J; bases not matched to a gene: 11. Germline V gives CDR1 MDHEN, CDR2 SYDVKM. The CDR3 loop spans 16 amino acids. The chain's CDR3 is CASSLLQGARPDTQYF. The DNA for the CDR3 is TGTGCCAGCAGCCTTCTACAGGGGGCTCGCCCAGATACGCAGTATTTT. The full variable domain, completed using reference TRBV28 and TRBJ2-3, is DVKVTQSSRYLVKRTGEKVFLECVQDMDHENMFWYRQDPGLGLRLIYFSYDVKMKEKGDIPEGYSVSREKKERFSLILESASTNQTSMYLCASSLLQGARPDTQYFGPGTRLTVL.

Here the CDR3 reads CASSLRSAETQYF. CDR3 in DNA: TGTGCCAGCAGCTTGAGGAGTGCAGAGACCCAGTACTTC. J is TRBJ2-5 and V is TRBV13; D not certain. This CDR3 spans 13 amino acids. CDR1 PRHDT and CDR2 FYEKMQ come from the germline V gene (reference sequence). V was shortened by 3 bases and J by 4 bases, with 9 bases between the two germline ends.

The chain couples TRBV9 to TRBJ2-1; 8 nucleotides align to TRBD1. Germline trimming cut 0 bases from V and 7 bases from J; bases unmatched to any gene: 12. Germline CDR1 SGDLS, CDR2 YYNGEE. CDR3 length equals 17 residues. CDR3 loop: CASSVAWAGGEANEQFF. CDR3 bases: TGTGCCAGCAGCGTAGCTTGGGCAGGGGGCGAAGCGAATGAGCAGTTCTTC.

V usage is TRBV10-3 and J usage is TRBJ2-6, with unresolved D. V was shortened by 6 bases and J by 0 bases, with 6 bases between the two germline ends. The CDR3 extends over 14 amino acids. Germline CDR1 reads ENHRY; CDR2 reads SYGVKD. CDR3 sequence (DNA): TGTGCCATCAGCGACGGCTCTGGGGCCAACGTCCTGACTTTC. This codes for CAISDGSGANVLTF.

V usage is TRBV4-1 and J usage is TRBJ1-6; no clear D gene. The CDR3 length is 14 residues. Deletions cut 0 bases from V and 5 bases from J, with 5 bases between. Germline loops: CDR1 MGHRA, CDR2 YSYEKL. CDR3 coding DNA: TGCGCCAGCAGCCAAGATTTCGATAATTCACCCCTCCACTTT. Translation: CASSQDFDNSPLHF.

The chain links TRBV6-1 to TRBJ2-2; weak D call: TRBD1 (6 bases). CDR1 MNHNS and CDR2 SASEGT come from the germline V gene. Trimming took off 3 bases at V and 4 bases at J, with 12 bases between the two ends. This CDR3 has 15 amino acids. CDR3 residues: CASSDWDTPTGELFF. CDR3 DNA sequence: TGTGCCAGCAGTGATTGGGACACCCCCACCGGGGAGCTGTTTTTT.

As to this clone: The sample has other DNA sequences that encode this CDR3 too. The V call is TRBV18, the J call TRBJ1-1, with D hard to call. This CDR3 is 13 amino acids long. Per germline, CDR1 KGHSH and CDR2 LQKENI. Trimming shortened V by 2 bases and J by 0 bases, and 4 bases separated the two germline ends. The CDR3 DNA follows: TGTGCCAGCTCACCAGGTATGAACACTGAAGCTTTCTTT. Translating gives CASSPGMNTEAFF.

The gene calls are TRBV4-1 and TRBJ1-5; D possibly corresponds to TRBD1 (6 bases). Germline V gene lookup returns CDR1 MGHRA and CDR2 YSYEKL. Trimming took off 0 bases at V and 7 bases at J, with 16 bases between the two ends. The CDR3 sequence is 16 residues long. The CDR3 sequence: CASSQDSPEGDQPQHF. CDR3 nucleotides: TGCGCCAGCAGCCAAGATTCCCCGGAGGGGGACCAGCCCCAGCATTTT.

This chain links TRBV5-6 with TRBJ2-3, with TRBD2 identical over 9 bases. Per the germline V gene, CDR1 is SGHDT and CDR2 is YYEEEE. The CDR3 totals 16 residues. The J segment lost 2 bases and the V segment lost 1 base, leaving 5 bases of the junction unmatched. CDR3 residues: CASSLRREGPTDTQYF. The CDR3 nucleotides are TGTGCCAGCAGCTTGAGGCGGGAGGGCCCCACAGATACGCAGTATTTT.

The chain joins TRBV6-5 to TRBJ2-7, with TRBD2 matching 13 bases. Germline CDR1 reads MNHEY; CDR2 reads SVGAGI. This CDR3 comprises 15 residues. V lost 6 bases to trimming and J lost 3 bases; unmatched junction nucleotides: 5. CDR3 DNA: TGTGCCAGCAGCCAAGGGACTAGCGGGGTCTACGAGCAGTACTTC. It codes for CASSQGTSGVYEQYF.

The chain has TRBV5-1 and TRBJ2-7; tentatively, D is TRBD1 (5 bases). Trimming removed 9 bases at V and 0 bases at J, with 13 bases between. The germline gives CDR1 SGHRS, CDR2 YFSETQ. The CDR3 covers 13 residues. CDR3 bases: TGCGCCACCAAGACAGAGAACTCCTACGAGCAGTACTTC. Amino acid sequence: CATKTENSYEQYF.

About this clone itself: In the same sample, other DNA sequences code for this CDR3. The rearrangement uses TRBV28 and TRBJ2-7; D not certain. V gave up 3 bases and J gave up 2 bases, with 8 bases separating them. Germline V gives CDR1 MDHEN, CDR2 SYDVKM. The CDR3 is 13 amino acids. The CDR3: CASSFGTAYEQYF. CDR3 in DNA: TGTGCCAGCAGTTTTGGTACAGCCTACGAGCAGTACTTC.

The CDR3 loop is CASSPVWDEQYF. The DNA of the CDR3 is TGTGCCAGCAGCCCCGTGTGGGACGAGCAGTACTTC. This sequence joins TRBV7-8 and TRBJ2-7; D gene ambiguous. Germline values: CDR1 SGHVS, CDR2 FQNEAQ. The CDR3 spans 12 residues. V was pared by 5 bases and J by 5 bases, with 10 bases between.

The chain recombines TRBV19 with TRBJ2-5; 8 positions agree with TRBD1. The ends lost 9 bases at V and 11 bases at J; junction bases unmatched: 20. Germline CDR1 LNHDA, CDR2 SQIVND (reference sequence). The CDR3 loop spans 15 amino acids. In DNA form, the CDR3 reads TGTGCCAGCAGAATTGGACAGGGTCGCTCCTACGGGCAGTACTTC. This gives the protein CASRIGQGRSYGQYF.

In its sample, this clone was seen once. This chain joins TRBV19 and TRBJ2-5; the D gene is possibly TRBD2 (5 bases). The end of the DNA fits TRBJ2-7 better, so the J call may be wrong. The germline V gene has CDR1 LNHDA and CDR2 SQIVND (reference sequence). The CDR3 is 15 amino acids. The CDR3 here is CASSIDLGSSYEQYF. CDR3 DNA sequence: TGTGCCAGTAGTATAGACTTGGGGAGCTCCTACGAGCAGTACTTC.

V is TRBV9 and J is TRBJ2-2; D might be TRBD2 (5 bases). This CDR3 has 14 residues. From germline, CDR1 is SGDLS and CDR2 YYNGEE. Trimming shortened V by 4 bases and J by 5 bases, and 12 bases separated the two germline ends. CDR3 nucleotide sequence: TGTGCCAGCAGCCCCCCGCCGGGGACCGGGGAGCTGTTTTTT. It specifies CASSPPPGTGELFF.

The chain uses TRBV28 and TRBJ2-2; D gene ambiguous. The V and J ends lost 3 bases and 5 bases respectively, with 13 bases between them. CDR1 is MDHEN and CDR2 is SYDVKM in the germline V gene. This CDR3 has 15 residues. CDR3 loop: CASSFWLGGTGELFF. As DNA, the CDR3 is TGTGCCAGCAGTTTCTGGCTCGGCGGTACCGGGGAGCTGTTTTTT.

The V call is TRBV5-1, the J call TRBJ2-7; 9 bases line up with TRBD2. The junction had 4 bases not matched to a gene; V was cut back by 0 bases and J by 3 bases. Germline loops: CDR1 SGHRS, CDR2 YFSETQ. The CDR3 is made up of 15 amino acids. This CDR3 is CASSLADSGGYEQYF. The CDR3 region has the DNA TGCGCCAGCAGCTTGGCCGATAGCGGGGGCTACGAGCAGTACTTC.

V and J are TRBV20-1 and TRBJ2-5, with unresolved D. V was clipped by 5 bases and J by 6 bases, with 4 bases between them. Germline CDR1 and CDR2: DFQATT and SNEGSKA (reference sequence). There are 9 residues in the CDR3. CDR3 sequence (DNA): TGCAGTGCTGGGAAGACCCAGTACTTC. Protein product: CSAGKTQYF.